This T cell receptor (beta chain) was captured in a study of shared T cell receptors in the human thymus. The CDR3 is made up of 15 amino acids. Germline V lookup: CDR1 SGHTA, CDR2 FQGNSA. V shed 4 bases, J shed 0 bases, and the junction held 3 bases outside the gene matches. Assay: immunoSEQ multiplex PCR; the TCRdb copy retains only in-frame clones and omits some. The sample holds roughly 550,000 clones, 75% to 80% seen once. The same data also went into a second study, on human thymus T cells.

The sequenced sample was thymocytes. The source is a boy under two years old with a congenital heart defect. The chain joins TRBV7-2 to TRBJ2-1; 7 bases align to TRBD1. The CDR3 coding sequence is TGTGCCAGCAGCTCGACAGGGAGCTCCTACAATGAGCAGTTCTTC. Protein: CASSSTGSSYNEQFF.